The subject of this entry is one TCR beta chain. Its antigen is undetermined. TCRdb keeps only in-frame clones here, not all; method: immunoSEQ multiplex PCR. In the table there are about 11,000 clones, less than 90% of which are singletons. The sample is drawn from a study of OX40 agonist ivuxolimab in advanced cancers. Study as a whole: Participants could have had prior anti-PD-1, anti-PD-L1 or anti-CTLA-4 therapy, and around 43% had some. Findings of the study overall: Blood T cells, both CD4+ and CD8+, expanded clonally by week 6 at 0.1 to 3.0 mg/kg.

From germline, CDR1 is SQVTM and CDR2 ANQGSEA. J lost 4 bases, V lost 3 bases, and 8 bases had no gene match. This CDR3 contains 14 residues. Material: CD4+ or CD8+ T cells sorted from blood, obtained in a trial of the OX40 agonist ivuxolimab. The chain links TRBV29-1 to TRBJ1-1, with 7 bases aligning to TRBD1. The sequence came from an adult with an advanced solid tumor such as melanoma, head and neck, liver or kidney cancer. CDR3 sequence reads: CSVETPGGGTEAFF. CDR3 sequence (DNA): TGCAGCGTTGAGACCCCAGGGGGAGGCACTGAAGCTTTCTTT.